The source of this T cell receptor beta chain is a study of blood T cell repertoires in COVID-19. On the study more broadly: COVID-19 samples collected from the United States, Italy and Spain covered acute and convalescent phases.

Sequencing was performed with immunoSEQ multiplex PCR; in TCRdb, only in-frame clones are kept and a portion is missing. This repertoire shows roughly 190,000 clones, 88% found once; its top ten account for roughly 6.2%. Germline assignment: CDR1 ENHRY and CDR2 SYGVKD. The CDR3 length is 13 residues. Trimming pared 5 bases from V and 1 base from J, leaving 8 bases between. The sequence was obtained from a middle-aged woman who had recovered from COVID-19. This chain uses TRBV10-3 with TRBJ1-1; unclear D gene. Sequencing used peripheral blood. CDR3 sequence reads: CAISPLENTEAFF. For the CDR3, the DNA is TGTGCCATCAGTCCACTCGAGAACACTGAAGCTTTCTTT.